The TCR beta chain under discussion was sequenced for a study of blood T cell repertoires in COVID-19. TCRdb's table, derived via immunoSEQ multiplex PCR, lists solely in-frame clones and lacks some. The data contain some 320,000 clones, roughly nine tenths of them singletons. This receptor was taken from a woman in her forties or fifties who had been exposed to COVID-19. Sequenced input: PBMCs or T cells enriched from blood (not recorded which).

This CDR3 reads CASTEAFGTDTQYF. CDR3 DNA: TGCGCCAGCACGGAGGCCTTTGGCACAGATACGCAGTATTTT. This chain joins TRBV4-1 and TRBJ2-3; tentative D call: TRBD2 (5 bases). This CDR3 has 14 amino acids. CDR1 is MGHRA, CDR2 YSYEKL, per germline. Trimming left V 7 bases short and J 1 base short, with 12 bases between.